What follows is one T cell receptor beta chain and its context. Its antigen is unidentified. The CDR3 totals 14 residues. In germline, CDR1 is SEHNR, CDR2 FQNEAQ (reference sequence). Trimming cost V 5 bases and J 4 bases; bases outside gene matches: 6. Profiling relied on immunoSEQ multiplex PCR, and the TCRdb table lists in-frame clones only, not all of them. The repertoire consists of around 54,000 clones, with roughly 90% occurring once and the leading ten covering over 15%. This entry is derived from a study of T cells in localized non-small cell lung cancer. Findings and limits, study-wide: Adjacent lung exhibited a median of approximately 59 among the 100 most abundant tumor clones.

The material sequenced was peripheral blood, taken before any cancer treatment. The TCR originated in a male donor aged 60 or over with stage III squamous cell lung carcinoma. The V gene is TRBV7-9, the J gene TRBJ1-1; the match to TRBD1 covers 8 bases. CDR3: CASSPDRGGTEAFF. CDR3 bases: TGTGCCAGCAGCCCTGACAGGGGCGGCACTGAAGCTTTCTTT.